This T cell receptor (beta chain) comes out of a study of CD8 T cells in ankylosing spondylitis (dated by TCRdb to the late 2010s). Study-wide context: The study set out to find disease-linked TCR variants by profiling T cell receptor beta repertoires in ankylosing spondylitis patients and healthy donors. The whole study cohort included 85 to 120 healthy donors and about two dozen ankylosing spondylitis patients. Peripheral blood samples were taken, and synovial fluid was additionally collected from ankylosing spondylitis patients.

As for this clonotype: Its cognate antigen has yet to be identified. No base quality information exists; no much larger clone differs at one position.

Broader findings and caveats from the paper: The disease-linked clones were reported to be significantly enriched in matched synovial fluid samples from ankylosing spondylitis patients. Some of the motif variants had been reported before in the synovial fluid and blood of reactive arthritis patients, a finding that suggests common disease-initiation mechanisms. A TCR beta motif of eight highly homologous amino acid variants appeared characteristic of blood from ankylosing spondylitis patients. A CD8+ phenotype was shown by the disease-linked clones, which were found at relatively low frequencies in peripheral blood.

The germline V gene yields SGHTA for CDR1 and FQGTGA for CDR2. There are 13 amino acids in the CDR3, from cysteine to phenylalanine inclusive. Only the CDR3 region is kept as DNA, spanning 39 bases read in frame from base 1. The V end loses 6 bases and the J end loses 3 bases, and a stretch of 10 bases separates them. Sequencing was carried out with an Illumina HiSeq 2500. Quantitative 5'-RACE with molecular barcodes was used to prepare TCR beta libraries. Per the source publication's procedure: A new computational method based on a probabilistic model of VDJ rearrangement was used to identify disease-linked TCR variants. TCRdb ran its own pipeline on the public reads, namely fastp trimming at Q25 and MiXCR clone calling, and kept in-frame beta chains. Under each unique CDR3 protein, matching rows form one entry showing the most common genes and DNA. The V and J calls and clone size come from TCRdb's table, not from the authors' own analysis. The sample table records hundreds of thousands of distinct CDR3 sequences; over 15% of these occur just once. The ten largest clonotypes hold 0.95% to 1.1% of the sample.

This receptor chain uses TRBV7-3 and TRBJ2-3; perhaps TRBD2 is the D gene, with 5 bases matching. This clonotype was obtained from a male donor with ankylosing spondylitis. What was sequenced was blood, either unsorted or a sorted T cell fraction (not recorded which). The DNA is TGTGCCAGCAGAAAAACGGGGACAGATACGCAGTATTTT. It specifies CASRKTGTDTQYF.